One T cell receptor beta chain is described in this entry. Its target is not known. TCR alpha and TCR beta cDNA libraries with sample barcodes and UMIs came from 5'RACE using constant-segment primers. TCRdb analysed the 5' RACE reads with MiXCR anew, one entry per CDR3 protein. This sample has about 440,000 distinct CDR3 sequences, with around 19% found just once. Germline CDR1 reads SGHTA; CDR2 reads FQGTGA. The CDR3 is made up of 15 amino acids. J lost 4 bases, V lost 5 bases, and 9 bases had no gene match. This sample is part of a study of T-cell memory formation after mild COVID-19. Study-level results: Among contracting clones, CD4+ were mainly CM/EM and CD8+ enriched in EMRA.

This receptor was obtained from an adult woman who had mild COVID-19 (a few samples of this study predate the infection). Cell type and time point are not known. Sequenced input: PBMCs or a T cell subset sorted from them (not recorded which). V gene TRBV7-3 combines with J gene TRBJ2-3; 7 bases line up with TRBD2. This chain's CDR3 is CASSRMGRVADTQYF. CDR3 coding DNA: TGTGCCAGCAGCCGGATGGGGAGGGTAGCAGATACGCAGTATTTT. Based on the CDR3 plus reference TRBV7-3 and TRBJ2-3, the full variable domain is GAGVSQTPSNKVTEKGKYVELRCDPISGHTALYWYRQSLGQGPEFLIYFQGTGAADDSGLPNDRFFAVRPEGSVSTLKIQRTERGDSAVYLCASSRMGRVADTQYFGPGTRLTVL.